Sequencing of this T cell receptor beta chain was carried out in a study of cytomegalovirus exposure and HLA in healthy donors. Findings and caveats of the study: In a later analysis, most CMV-associated TCR beta chains appeared HLA-restricted.

The primer mix had 60 Vbeta and 13 Jbeta primers. The data were produced by immunoSEQ multiplex PCR, yet TCRdb's version contains in-frame clones alone and is incomplete. The sample carries about 120,000 clones, approximately 80% recorded once. As for this clone: Its antigen is as yet unknown.

The junction had 6 bases not matched to a gene; V was cut back by 0 bases and J by 3 bases. CDR1 and CDR2 (germline): KGHSH, LQKENI. This CDR3 region has 18 residues. The source material was PBMCs. V and J are TRBV18 and TRBJ2-1; 12 nucleotides align to TRBD2. The sequence was obtained from a man younger than 35 in good health and CMV-seropositive. The CDR3 sequence is CASSPPFGLAGNYNEQFF. The CDR3 DNA follows: TGTGCCAGCTCACCACCTTTCGGACTAGCGGGAAACTACAATGAGCAGTTCTTC. Filled out from reference TRBV18 and TRBJ2-1, the complete variable domain reads NAGVMQNPRHLVRRRGQEARLRCSPMKGHSHVYWYRQLPEEGLKFMVYLQKENIIDESGMPKERFSAEFPKEGPSILRIQQVVRGDSAAYFCASSPPFGLAGNYNEQFFGPGTRLTVL.